Following are 27 T cell receptor beta chains from one sample sequenced in a study of technical replicates of blood from a few donors. TCRdb's copy holds only in-frame clones and misses some; the assay was immunoSEQ multiplex PCR. The sample shows approximately 69,000 clones, over 80% of them seen only once. The sample taken for sequencing was PBMCs. Every receptor here comes from a human donor in good health. Some clones in this sample may be carry-over from other donors' samples.

The rearrangement links TRBV7-2 to TRBJ2-7, with a tentative D call TRBD2 (6 bases). The V gene lost 1 base and the J gene lost 3 bases, with 13 bases spanning the gap. CDR1 and CDR2 (germline): SGHTA, FQGNSA. The CDR3 is 15 amino acids. The CDR3 coding sequence is TGTGCCAGCAGCTTAGGGTCCGGGACTTACTACGAGCAGTACTTC. This gives the protein CASSLGSGTYYEQYF.

J is TRBJ2-1 and V is TRBV7-2, with D unclear. The CDR3 is 15 amino acids. The V end lost 2 bases, the J end lost 9 bases, and 17 bases lay between the germline ends. Germline assignment: CDR1 SGHTA and CDR2 FQGNSA. CDR3 in DNA: TGTGCCAGCAGCTTACAATCCCCCCCGAGAGGTGAGCAGTTCTTC. As protein: CASSLQSPPRGEQFF.

The chain joins TRBV30 to TRBJ2-1; 7 nucleotides agree with TRBD2. The CDR3 is made up of 14 amino acids. Germline lookup yields CDR1 GTSNPN and CDR2 SVGIG (reference sequence). The trim removed 5 bases at V and 2 bases at J, leaving 6 bases unmatched. In DNA, the CDR3 is TGTGCCTGGGCGACTAGCTTCACCTACAATGAGCAGTTCTTC. Translation gives CAWATSFTYNEQFF.

The chain combines TRBV20-1 with TRBJ2-5; 10 bases match TRBD2. Germline-derived CDR1 and CDR2 are DFQATT and SNEGSKA (reference sequence). The CDR3 is 11 amino acids. The ends lost 6 bases at V and 9 bases at J; junction bases unmatched: 4. The chain's CDR3 is CSAERGGAQYF. The CDR3 nucleotides read TGCAGTGCCGAGCGGGGGGGGGCCCAGTACTTC.

This chain links TRBV7-3 with TRBJ2-1; D gene uncertain. V lost 1 base and J lost 10, with 11 bases in between. The length of the CDR3 is 13 residues. Germline CDR1 reads SGHTA; CDR2 reads FQGTGA. Written as DNA, the CDR3 is TGTGCCAGCAGCTTAAGTACCTTTGGCGAGCAGTTCTTC. Translating gives CASSLSTFGEQFF.

The sample holds one count of this clone. The chain combines TRBV19 with TRBJ2-3; TRBD1 agrees at 8 bases. J lost 1 base, V lost 4 bases, and 4 bases had no gene match. This CDR3 has 15 residues. In germline, CDR1 is LNHDA, CDR2 SQIVND (reference sequence). The DNA for the CDR3 is TGTGCCAGTAGTAACCACAGGGGGGGCACAGATACGCAGTATTTT. Its protein product is CASSNHRGGTDTQYF.

The rearrangement joins TRBV7-9 to TRBJ1-3; D uncertain. Trimming removed 1 base at V and 2 bases at J, with 9 bases between. The CDR3 covers 15 residues. Germline CDR1 and CDR2: SEHNR and FQNEAQ (reference sequence). The CDR3 spells CASSLGSVPGNTIYF. The CDR3 DNA reads as TGTGCCAGCAGCTTAGGTTCGGTACCTGGAAACACCATATATTTT.

V and J are TRBV29-1 and TRBJ2-3, with a tentative D call TRBD2 (6 bases). Germline V gives CDR1 SQVTM, CDR2 ANQGSEA. The CDR3 has 11 amino acids. The germline V and J ends were trimmed by 6 bases and 5 bases, with 9 bases remaining between them. The chain's CDR3 is CSVGLRDTQYF. CDR3 DNA: TGCAGCGTGGGACTCAGAGATACGCAGTATTTT.

V and J are TRBV7-8 and TRBJ2-5, with D tentatively TRBD2 (6 bases). V was cut by 5 bases and J by 3 bases, with 16 bases left in between. Per the germline V gene, CDR1 is SGHVS and CDR2 is FQNEAQ. This CDR3 spans 15 amino acids. CDR3 in amino acids: CASSPIADLKETQYF. CDR3 nucleotide sequence: TGTGCCAGCAGCCCTATAGCGGACCTTAAAGAGACCCAGTACTTC.

V is TRBV2 and J is TRBJ2-1; 8 positions match TRBD2. CDR1 SNHLY and CDR2 FYNNEI come from the germline V gene. This CDR3 has 18 residues. Losses at the gene ends were 3 bases for V and 2 bases for J; bases not matched to a gene: 12. The CDR3 reads CASSDPLAGYPTYNEQFF. The CDR3 nucleotides are TGTGCCAGCAGTGACCCCCTAGCGGGCTATCCGACCTACAATGAGCAGTTCTTC.

This chain links TRBV7-8 with TRBJ2-1, with TRBD2 matching 11 bases. Germline V CDR1 and CDR2: SGHVS, FQNEAQ. With V trimmed by 5 bases and J by 2 bases, 8 bases remained unmatched. There are 17 residues in the CDR3. CDR3 in DNA: TGTGCCAGCAGCCGGACTAGCGGGTGGTATACCTACAATGAGCAGTTCTTC. This gives the protein CASSRTSGWYTYNEQFF.

The chain carries TRBV19 and TRBJ2-5; 9 nucleotides line up with TRBD1. The V segment lost 4 bases and the J segment 6 bases; nucleotides outside the gene matches: 6. The CDR3 consists of 14 residues. CDR1 is LNHDA and CDR2 is SQIVND in the germline V gene (reference sequence). As DNA, the CDR3 is TGTGCCAGTAGTAAAGGACAGGGGTTACAGACCCAGTACTTC. Protein product: CASSKGQGLQTQYF.

This clone appeared once. The J gene is TRBJ2-3, the V gene TRBV7-8, with 10 bases identical to TRBD2. Unmatched junction bases numbered 13, after V lost 7 bases and J lost 6 bases. Germline loops: CDR1 SGHVS, CDR2 FQNEAQ. The CDR3 spans 16 residues. CDR3 nucleotide sequence: TGTGCCAGCAACCCCTTTAGCGGGGGGCCCGAGGATACGCAGTATTTT. This encodes CASNPFSGGPEDTQYF.

This clone was counted a few times. The rearrangement joins TRBV13 to TRBJ2-5; weak D call: TRBD2 (6 bases). Germline loops: CDR1 PRHDT, CDR2 FYEKMQ (reference sequence). The V gene lost 0 bases and the J gene lost 5 bases, with 10 bases spanning the gap. This CDR3 has 14 amino acids. The CDR3 reads CASSLGGSLETQYF. CDR3 in DNA: TGTGCCAGCAGCTTAGGCGGGAGTCTCGAGACCCAGTACTTC.

J is TRBJ2-5 and V is TRBV15; 9 bases are shared with TRBD1. Germline CDR1 reads LNHNV; CDR2 reads YYDKDF (reference sequence). J lost 4 bases, V lost 4 bases, and 7 bases had no gene match. This CDR3 spans 15 amino acids. The CDR3 DNA follows: TGTGCCACCAGCAATCCGGGACAGGGATCAGAGACCCAGTACTTC. This sequence encodes CATSNPGQGSETQYF. Filled out from reference TRBV15 and TRBJ2-5, the complete variable domain reads DAMVIQNPRYQVTQFGKPVTLSCSQTLNHNVMYWYQQKSSQAPKLLFHYYDKDFNNEADTPDNFQSRRPNTSFCFLDIRSPGLGDTAMYLCATSNPGQGSETQYFGPGTRLLVL.

V usage is TRBV14 and J usage is TRBJ2-2, with unresolved D. Germline V lookup: CDR1 SGHDN, CDR2 FVKESK. Trimming took off 4 bases at V and 0 bases at J, with 3 bases between the two ends. This CDR3 is built from 13 residues. This chain's CDR3 is CASSPSNTGELFF. The CDR3 coding sequence is TGTGCCAGCAGCCCTTCGAACACCGGGGAGCTGTTTTTT.

The V call is TRBV5-4, the J call TRBJ2-5; the D gene is possibly TRBD2 (6 bases). The CDR3 sequence is 16 residues long. The germline V gene encodes CDR1 SGHNT and CDR2 YYREEE (reference sequence). V was trimmed by 0 bases and J by 6 bases, leaving 18 bases between them. This chain's CDR3 is CASSLEHVSGRKTQYF. The CDR3 bases are TGTGCCAGCAGCTTGGAGCACGTCTCTGGGAGGAAGACCCAGTACTTC.

The chain recombines TRBV5-1 with TRBJ2-1; TRBD2 agrees at 7 bases. Germline CDR1 SGHRS, CDR2 YFSETQ. V dropped 7 bases and J dropped 8; count of bases not matched to a gene: 15. This CDR3 region has 15 residues. The CDR3 region is CASSGGQAGSDEQFF. The CDR3 DNA is TGCGCCAGCTCGGGTGGTCAAGCGGGGTCCGATGAGCAGTTCTTC.

In DNA form, the CDR3 reads TGTGCCAGCAGTTTAAGGGACAGGGGGCCCTATGGCTACACCTTC. It encodes CASSLRDRGPYGYTF. The chain employs TRBV27 and TRBJ1-2; TRBD1 matches 12 bases. J lost 4 bases, V lost 2 bases, and 2 bases had no gene match. The germline V gene encodes CDR1 MNHEY and CDR2 SMNVEV (reference sequence). The CDR3 contains 15 residues.

The chain has TRBV21-1 and TRBJ2-1; the D call in the table, TRBD2, was not verified against the DNA. TRBV21-1 is given as a pseudogene. The CDR3 has 12 residues. The CDR3 nucleotides read TGTGCCACTACCGGGTCCTACAATGAGCAGTTCTTC. Translated, it gives CATTGSYNEQFF.

As DNA, the CDR3 is TGCGCCAGCAGCCAAGATCATAGCAATCAGCCCCAGCATTTT. Translated, it gives CASSQDHSNQPQHF. The chain recombines TRBV4-1 with TRBJ1-5; D gene uncertain. The CDR3 contains 14 residues. Trimming stripped 0 bases from V and 0 bases from J, with 3 bases between. Germline lookup yields CDR1 MGHRA and CDR2 YSYEKL.

The chain recombines TRBV7-9 with TRBJ1-1; 7 bases fit TRBD1. Trimming at V came to 0 bases and at J to 1 base, leaving 2 bases not matched to a gene. The CDR3 spans 15 residues. Per germline, CDR1 SEHNR and CDR2 FQNEAQ (reference sequence). The CDR3: CASSLAYRGNTEAFF. The DNA of the CDR3 is TGTGCCAGCAGCTTAGCTTACAGGGGGAACACTGAAGCTTTCTTT.

The chain employs TRBV7-2 and TRBJ2-3, with TRBD2 matching over 7 bases. Losses at the gene ends were 3 bases for V and 4 bases for J; bases not matched to a gene: 13. The V gene's germline CDR1 is SGHTA and CDR2 FQGNSA. The CDR3 length is 17 residues. CDR3: CASSFSRAGVGADTQYF. The CDR3 coding sequence is TGTGCCAGCAGCTTTTCAAGGGCGGGAGTCGGGGCAGATACGCAGTATTTT.

The chain's CDR3 is CATRGQRNTEAFF. CDR3 coding DNA: TGTGCCACTAGGGGACAGCGAAACACTGAAGCTTTCTTT. This chain connects TRBV19 to TRBJ1-1; 7 bases match TRBD1. CDR1 LNHDA and CDR2 SQIVND come from the germline V gene (reference sequence). CDR3 length: 13 residues. The V and J ends lost 10 bases and 2 bases, in that order; junction bases with no gene match: 7.

This clone came up once. This chain connects TRBV10-3 to TRBJ2-7; D call uncertain. The CDR3 is 13 amino acids. CDR1 is ENHRY, CDR2 SYGVKD, per germline. V dropped 3 bases and J dropped 0 bases, with 6 bases sitting between them. CDR3 region: CAISDRSSYEQYF. In DNA, the CDR3 is TGTGCCATCAGTGATCGGAGCTCCTACGAGCAGTACTTC.

This chain joins TRBV28 and TRBJ1-5; 11 bases match TRBD1. Unmatched junction bases numbered 5, after V lost 2 bases and J lost 8 bases. The CDR3 is 15 residues long. Germline V gene lookup returns CDR1 MDHEN and CDR2 SYDVKM. CDR3 coding DNA: TGTGCCAGCAGTTTAGAGGACAGGGGGCGGAAGCCCCAGCATTTT. Its translation is CASSLEDRGRKPQHF.

The gene calls are TRBV5-1 and TRBJ2-7; 12 nucleotides agree with TRBD1. With V trimmed by 4 bases and J by 12 bases, 14 bases remained unmatched. The germline V gene encodes CDR1 SGHRS and CDR2 YFSETQ. The CDR3 has 15 residues. The DNA for the CDR3 is TGCGCCAGCAGCACGGGACAGGGGGCTGTTACGATGTTGTACTTC. Encoded protein: CASSTGQGAVTMLYF.